The next 7 T cell receptor beta chains were all read from a single sample in a study of blood T cell repertoires in COVID-19. The method was immunoSEQ multiplex PCR; TCRdb's version includes in-frame clones alone and lacks a portion of them. The table includes roughly 430,000 clones, approximately 88% detected once. Sequencing used PBMCs or T cells enriched from blood (not recorded which). The source of these receptors is a woman aged 35 to 49 with acute COVID-19.

The chain recombines TRBV5-4 with TRBJ2-1, with TRBD2 matching 12 bases. The CDR3 covers 18 residues. V shed 4 bases and J 5 bases; nucleotides not matched to a gene: 13. Per germline, CDR1 SGHNT and CDR2 YYREEE (reference sequence). The CDR3 here is CASSDPRSGTSGHNEQFF. The CDR3 DNA reads TGTGCCAGCAGCGATCCCCGCTCCGGGACTAGCGGGCACAATGAGCAGTTCTTC.

The CDR3 sequence: CASSTEEGRGEKLFF. CDR3 DNA sequence: TGTGCCAGCAGCACCGAGGAGGGGCGGGGTGAAAAACTGTTTTTT. This chain uses TRBV9 with TRBJ1-4, with D possibly matching TRBD1 (5 bases). V was shortened by 4 bases and J by 7 bases, with 17 bases between the two germline ends. Germline lookup yields CDR1 SGDLS and CDR2 YYNGEE. The length of the CDR3 is 15 residues.

CDR3 coding DNA: TGTGCCAGCAGCTTGGATCCGTTTTCCAGGGGAGAGCAGTTCTTC. The encoded protein is CASSLDPFSRGEQFF. The chain joins TRBV5-8 to TRBJ2-1; weak D call: TRBD1 (6 bases). This CDR3 has 15 residues. Germline V gene data show CDR1 as SGHTS and CDR2 as YDEGEE. Trimming removed 0 bases at V and 10 bases at J, with 17 bases between.

The chain is built from TRBV24-1 and TRBJ1-2; the match to TRBD1 covers 7 bases. CDR1 is KGHDR, CDR2 SFDVKD, per germline. The ends lost 9 bases at V and 2 bases at J; junction bases unmatched: 5. This CDR3 spans 13 amino acids. CDR3 sequence (DNA): TGTGCCACCTCTCGGGACAGCAACTATGGCTACACCTTC. As protein: CATSRDSNYGYTF.

Comments on this clone: An end of the junction does not agree with germline; a read error may underlie this. The rearrangement uses TRBV2 and TRBJ2-1; maybe TRBD2 (5 bases). The CDR3 is 14 residues long. Germline CDR1 and CDR2: SNHLY and FYNNEI. The CDR3 protein is CASREGSSYNEQFF. The CDR3 DNA sequence: TGTGCCAGCAGAGAAGGGAGCTCCTACAATGAGCAGTTCTTC. Full variable domain (missing parts from reference TRBV2 and TRBJ2-1): EPEVTQTPSHQVTQMGQEVILRCVPISNHLYFYWYRQILGQKVEFLVSFYNNEISEKSEIFDDQFSVERPDGSNFTLKIRSTKLEDSAMYFCASREGSSYNEQFFGPGTRLTVL.

This chain connects TRBV9 to TRBJ1-2; TRBD1 matches 9 bases. This CDR3 is 15 amino acids long. Germline CDR1 and CDR2: SGDLS and YYNGEE. After removal of 2 bases from V and 5 bases from J, the junction contained 7 bases not matched to a gene. DNA for the CDR3: TGTGCCAGCAGCGTGCTTACAGGGGGCGGTTATGGCTACACCTTC. Residues: CASSVLTGGGYGYTF.

The chain uses TRBV6-2 or TRBV6-3 and TRBJ1-4; D ambiguous. There are 13 residues in the CDR3. Germline-derived CDR1 and CDR2 are MNHEY and SVGEGT. V lost 6 bases and J 7 bases, leaving 12 bases between the germline ends. CDR3 in amino acids: CASSPSVGEKLFF. In nucleotides, the CDR3 is TGTGCCAGCAGCCCCAGCGTGGGTGAAAAACTGTTTTTT.